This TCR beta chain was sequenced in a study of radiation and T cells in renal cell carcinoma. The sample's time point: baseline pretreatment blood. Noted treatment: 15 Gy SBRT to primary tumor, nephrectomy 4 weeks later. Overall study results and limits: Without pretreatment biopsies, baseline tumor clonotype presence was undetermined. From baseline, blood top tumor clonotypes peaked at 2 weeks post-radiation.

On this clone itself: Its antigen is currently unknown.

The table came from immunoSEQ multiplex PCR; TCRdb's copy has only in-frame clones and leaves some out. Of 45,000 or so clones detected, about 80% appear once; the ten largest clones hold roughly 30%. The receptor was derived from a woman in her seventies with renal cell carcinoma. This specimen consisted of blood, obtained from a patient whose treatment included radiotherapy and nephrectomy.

CDR3 in DNA: TGTGCCAGTAGTGCCGGACAGGGTCTTTATAGCAATCAGCCCCAGCATTTT. Translated: CASSAGQGLYSNQPQHF. This chain connects TRBV19 to TRBJ1-5, with 8 nucleotides matching TRBD1. With 5 bases clipped from V and 0 bases from J, the junction kept 9 bases outside the gene matches. Looked up from germline, CDR1 is LNHDA and CDR2 is SQIVND (reference sequence). There are 17 residues in the CDR3. Complete variable domain (other parts from reference TRBV19 and TRBJ1-5): DGGITQSPKYLFRKEGQNVTLSCEQNLNHDAMYWYRQDPGQGLRLIYYSQIVNDFQKGDIAEGYSVSREKKESFPLTVTSAQKNPTAFYLCASSAGQGLYSNQPQHFGDGTRLSIL.